Following are 26 T cell receptor beta chains from one sample sequenced in a study of shared T cell receptors in the human thymus. Sequencing used immunoSEQ multiplex PCR; TCRdb keeps in-frame clones, though not all of them. The repertoire holds more than 550,000 clones, with more than 70% as singletons. These same data were also listed under a study on human thymus T cells.

The specimen sequenced was thymocytes. These receptors all stem from a boy under three years old with a congenital heart defect.

Only a few counts were recorded for this clone. The rearrangement uses TRBV6-6 and TRBJ1-5; D may be TRBD1 (5 bases). The CDR3 runs 14 residues. V lost 5 bases and J lost 9, with 17 bases in between. Germline loops: CDR1 MNHNY, CDR2 SVGAGI (reference sequence). The CDR3 DNA is TGTGCCAGCAGTCCGTTAACGGTTAGGGGGCCCCAGCATTTT. Translated: CASSPLTVRGPQHF.

The genes are TRBV5-1 and TRBJ1-1; TRBD1 matches at 7 bases. This CDR3 contains 19 residues. With 1 base clipped from V and 1 base from J, the junction kept 16 bases outside the gene matches. CDR1 SGHRS and CDR2 YFSETQ come from the germline V gene. The CDR3 DNA sequence: TGCGCCAGCAGCTTGCAGGGACAGACTCCTCCTCACCCGAACACTGAAGCTTTCTTT. Translating it yields CASSLQGQTPPHPNTEAFF. Full variable domain (rest looked up from reference TRBV5-1 and TRBJ1-1): KAGVTQTPRYLIKTRGQQVTLSCSPISGHRSVSWYQQTPGQGLQFLFEYFSETQRNKGNFPGRFSGRQFSNSRSEMNVSTLELGDSALYLCASSLQGQTPPHPNTEAFFGQGTRLTVV.

This chain connects TRBV7-2 to TRBJ2-1, with 11 bases lining up with TRBD2. Germline assignment: CDR1 SGHTA and CDR2 FQGNSA. The CDR3 covers 19 residues. The ends lost 5 bases at V and 0 bases at J; junction bases unmatched: 12. The CDR3 here is CASSHGRLAGGSSYNEQFF. The CDR3 DNA sequence: TGTGCCAGCAGCCATGGGAGGCTAGCGGGAGGAAGCTCCTACAATGAGCAGTTCTTC.

This clone came up once. The chain is built from TRBV5-8 and TRBJ1-4, with 7 positions matching TRBD1. The V segment lost 1 base and the J segment 7 bases; nucleotides outside the gene matches: 13. Germline CDR1 reads SGHTS; CDR2 reads YDEGEE. The CDR3 has 17 amino acids. CDR3 DNA sequence: TGTGCCAGCAGCTTGTGGTCATACGACAGGGCCACTGAAAAACTGTTTTTT. Its translation: CASSLWSYDRATEKLFF. The complete variable domain, with remaining parts taken from reference TRBV5-8 and TRBJ1-4, reads EAGVTQSPTHLIKTRGQQATLRCSPISGHTSVYWYQQALGLGLQFLLWYDEGEERNRGNFPPRFSGRQFPNYSSELNVNALELEDSALYLCASSLWSYDRATEKLFFGSGTQLSVL.

V is TRBV4-1 and J is TRBJ2-2, with D hard to call. Germline assignment: CDR1 MGHRA and CDR2 YSYEKL. The V gene lost 0 bases and the J gene lost 3 bases, with 11 bases spanning the gap. The CDR3 is made up of 16 amino acids. CDR3 loop: CASSQDFRKDTGELFF. As DNA, the CDR3 is TGCGCCAGCAGCCAAGATTTCAGGAAGGACACCGGGGAGCTGTTTTTT.

V and J are TRBV4-2 and TRBJ2-3; weak D call: TRBD2 (6 bases). The CDR3 sequence is 18 residues long. V was pared by 0 bases and J by 0 bases, with 16 bases between. Germline-derived CDR1 and CDR2 are LGHNA and YNFKEQ. The CDR3 loop reads CASSQDRWDLTSTDTQYF. CDR3 nucleotides: TGTGCCAGCAGCCAAGATCGTTGGGACTTAACTAGCACAGATACGCAGTATTTT.

This sequence joins TRBV28 and TRBJ2-1; 11 bases align to TRBD1. V lost 8 bases to trimming and J lost 4 bases; unmatched junction nucleotides: 7. Germline CDR1 and CDR2: MDHEN and SYDVKM. The CDR3 has 15 residues. The CDR3 nucleotides read TGTGCCAGCCGAGGACAGGGGGCCCTATACAATGAGCAGTTCTTC. Its translation: CASRGQGALYNEQFF. The full variable domain, with the rest looked up from reference TRBV28 and TRBJ2-1, is DVKVTQSSRYLVKRTGEKVFLECVQDMDHENMFWYRQDPGLGLRLIYFSYDVKMKEKGDIPEGYSVSREKKERFSLILESASTNQTSMYLCASRGQGALYNEQFFGPGTRLTVL.

V usage is TRBV11-2 and J usage is TRBJ2-1; D is perhaps TRBD2 (7 bases). CDR3 size: 15 residues. Germline values: CDR1 SGHAT, CDR2 FQNNGV. V dropped 5 bases and J dropped 4 bases, with 15 bases sitting between them. The CDR3 reads CASSKGGGLYNEQFF. DNA of the CDR3: TGTGCCAGCAGCAAAGGGGGGGGCCTTTACAATGAGCAGTTCTTC.

The chain is built from TRBV9 and TRBJ1-6, with a possible D match to TRBD1 (6 bases). The germline V gene has CDR1 SGDLS and CDR2 YYNGEE. CDR3 length: 16 residues. V was shortened by 3 bases and J by 7 bases, with 17 bases between the two germline ends. CDR3 in amino acids: CASSEATGTQNSPLHF. DNA of the CDR3: TGTGCCAGCAGCGAGGCCACCGGGACACAAAATTCACCCCTCCACTTT.

The V and J genes are TRBV27 and TRBJ2-2; no firm D call. This CDR3 comprises 16 residues. Trimming took off 1 base at V and 1 base at J, with 10 bases between the two ends. CDR1 and CDR2 from the germline V gene are MNHEY and SMNVEV (reference sequence). Here the CDR3 DNA reads TGTGCCAGCAGTTTATTGTGGGCGCGGAACACCGGGGAGCTGTTTTTT. Its protein product is CASSLLWARNTGELFF.

The V call is TRBV5-1, the J call TRBJ2-7, with 9 bases aligning to TRBD2. CDR1 SGHRS and CDR2 YFSETQ come from the germline V gene. The length of the CDR3 is 15 residues. Trimming cost V 0 bases and J 0 bases; bases outside gene matches: 1. The CDR3 DNA follows: TGCGCCAGCAGCTTGGTAGCGGGAGACTCCTACGAGCAGTACTTC. This codes for CASSLVAGDSYEQYF.

The CDR3 region is CSAHTNTEAFF. The CDR3 DNA is TGCAGTGCTCACACAAACACTGAAGCTTTCTTT. The chain joins TRBV20-1 to TRBJ1-1; D is uncertain. The length of the CDR3 is 11 residues. Between the trimmed V and J ends, which lost 5 bases and 2 bases, there was a span of 6 bases. Germline assignment: CDR1 DFQATT and CDR2 SNEGSKA (reference sequence).

This clone appeared a single time. The chain joins TRBV9 to TRBJ2-6, with TRBD1 matching 10 bases. In germline, CDR1 is SGDLS, CDR2 YYNGEE. The CDR3 totals 18 residues. Germline trimming cut 0 bases from V and 0 bases from J; bases unmatched to any gene: 3. CDR3 nucleotides: TGTGCCAGCAGCGTAGTTCGGGACAGGGGCTCTGGGGCCAACGTCCTGACTTTC. Residues: CASSVVRDRGSGANVLTF.

J is TRBJ2-5 and V is TRBV28; TRBD2 is a possible D gene (5 bases). Trimming cost V 6 bases and J 2 bases, with 13 bases left between them. Germline values: CDR1 MDHEN, CDR2 SYDVKM. CDR3 size: 14 residues. The CDR3 reads CASRSDREQETQYF. CDR3 bases: TGTGCCAGCAGGAGCGATCGGGAACAAGAGACCCAGTACTTC.

This chain connects TRBV28 to TRBJ2-7; 7 bases agree with TRBD1. The CDR3 sequence is 17 residues long. Looked up from germline, CDR1 is MDHEN and CDR2 is SYDVKM. V lost 4 bases to trimming and J lost 3 bases; unmatched junction nucleotides: 15. CDR3 in amino acids: CASSSRGRTGLFYEQYF. In DNA form, the CDR3 reads TGTGCCAGCAGTTCAAGGGGTCGGACAGGTCTCTTCTACGAGCAGTACTTC.

The rearrangement links TRBV25-1 to TRBJ2-1; D ambiguous. The germline CDR1 and CDR2 sequences are MGHDK and SYGVNS. V was shortened by 5 bases and J by 8 bases, with 7 bases between the two germline ends. The CDR3 is 11 amino acids. This CDR3 reads CASSLNYEQFF. In DNA form, the CDR3 reads TGTGCCAGCAGTTTAAATTATGAGCAGTTCTTC.

This clone was counted a single time. V gene TRBV18 combines with J gene TRBJ2-3; 9 bases map to TRBD2. CDR1 KGHSH and CDR2 LQKENI come from the germline V gene. There are 18 residues in the CDR3. V lost 3 bases to trimming and J lost 3 bases; unmatched junction nucleotides: 13. The chain's CDR3 is CASSPRRGSGRKTDTQYF. The CDR3 coding sequence is TGTGCCAGCTCACCCCGTCGTGGTAGCGGGAGAAAGACAGATACGCAGTATTTT.

J is TRBJ2-1 and V is TRBV13; TRBD2 matches at 7 bases. The CDR3 has 16 residues. From germline, CDR1 is PRHDT and CDR2 FYEKMQ (reference sequence). V lost 3 bases and J lost 6; bases outside the gene matches: 11. The CDR3 DNA is TGTGCCAGCAGCTTTAGGTGGACTAGTGGGCGCAATGAGCAGTTCTTC. Translation gives CASSFRWTSGRNEQFF.

This clone was recorded only once. The gene calls are TRBV6-1 and TRBJ2-7, with TRBD1 identical over 7 bases. V lost 9 bases and J lost 5; bases outside the gene matches: 10. CDR1 is MNHNS, CDR2 SASEGT, per germline. The CDR3 length is 13 residues. The DNA of the CDR3 is TGTGCCAGATCGACAGGGTTTGTCAACGAGCAGTACTTC. Translating it yields CARSTGFVNEQYF.

This chain joins TRBV27 and TRBJ2-1, with D perhaps TRBD2 (6 bases). Germline V gene lookup returns CDR1 MNHEY and CDR2 SMNVEV (reference sequence). Trimming took off 6 bases at V and 2 bases at J, with 14 bases between the two ends. The CDR3 is made up of 15 amino acids. The CDR3 DNA reads TGTGCCAGCAGATACAACGGGAGAACCTACAATGAGCAGTTCTTC. It translates to CASRYNGRTYNEQFF.

The J gene is TRBJ2-3, the V gene TRBV5-4; 13 bases fit TRBD2. V lost 1 base, J lost 5 bases, and 7 bases stayed unmatched. This CDR3 has 17 amino acids. The germline CDR1 and CDR2 sequences are SGHNT and YYREEE (reference sequence). The CDR3 region has the DNA TGTGCCAGCAGCTTGCCCATAGGACTAGCGGGAGTAGATACGCAGTATTTT. It is translated as CASSLPIGLAGVDTQYF.

The rearrangement uses TRBV7-2 and TRBJ1-2, with D tentatively TRBD1 (6 bases). Trimming cost V 4 bases and J 4 bases, with 16 bases left between them. The CDR3 has 15 amino acids. Per the germline V gene, CDR1 is SGHTA and CDR2 is FQGNSA. For the CDR3, the DNA is TGTGCCAGCAGCTACCACAGGGAGTGGGGCTATGGCTACACCTTC. Its translation: CASSYHREWGYGYTF.

This sequence joins TRBV7-9 and TRBJ2-7, with 9 positions matching TRBD2. V lost 1 base to trimming and J lost 3 bases; unmatched junction nucleotides: 10. Germline V CDR1 and CDR2: SEHNR, FQNEAQ (reference sequence). The CDR3 covers 17 residues. The CDR3 is CASSLVVGLAGSYEQYF. CDR3 in DNA: TGTGCCAGCAGCTTAGTTGTTGGGCTAGCGGGAAGCTACGAGCAGTACTTC.

The J gene is TRBJ2-7, the V gene TRBV4-1; 11 bases are a match to TRBD2. V lost 2 bases and J lost 4; bases outside the gene matches: 13. The CDR3 is 18 residues long. Germline CDR1 is MGHRA and CDR2 is YSYEKL. This chain's CDR3 is CASSQSTTSGDYLYEQYF. The DNA for the CDR3 is TGCGCCAGCAGCCAATCCACGACTAGCGGGGATTACCTATACGAGCAGTACTTC.

This chain joins TRBV4-3 and TRBJ2-6; 9 nucleotides align to TRBD1. The CDR3 consists of 18 residues. Germline lookup yields CDR1 LGHNA and CDR2 YSLEER. After removal of 6 bases from V and 0 bases from J, the junction contained 9 bases not matched to a gene. The CDR3 reads CASSLRDRAVSGANVLTF. Written as DNA, the CDR3 is TGCGCCAGCAGTCTCCGGGACAGGGCTGTCTCTGGGGCCAACGTCCTGACTTTC.

The J gene is TRBJ2-7, the V gene TRBV19; D ambiguous. CDR3 length equals 13 residues. Trimming cost V 1 base and J 3 bases, with 7 bases left between them. Germline CDR1 and CDR2: LNHDA and SQIVND (reference sequence). The CDR3: CASSIGQNYEQYF. CDR3 in DNA: TGTGCCAGTAGTATAGGTCAAAACTACGAGCAGTACTTC.